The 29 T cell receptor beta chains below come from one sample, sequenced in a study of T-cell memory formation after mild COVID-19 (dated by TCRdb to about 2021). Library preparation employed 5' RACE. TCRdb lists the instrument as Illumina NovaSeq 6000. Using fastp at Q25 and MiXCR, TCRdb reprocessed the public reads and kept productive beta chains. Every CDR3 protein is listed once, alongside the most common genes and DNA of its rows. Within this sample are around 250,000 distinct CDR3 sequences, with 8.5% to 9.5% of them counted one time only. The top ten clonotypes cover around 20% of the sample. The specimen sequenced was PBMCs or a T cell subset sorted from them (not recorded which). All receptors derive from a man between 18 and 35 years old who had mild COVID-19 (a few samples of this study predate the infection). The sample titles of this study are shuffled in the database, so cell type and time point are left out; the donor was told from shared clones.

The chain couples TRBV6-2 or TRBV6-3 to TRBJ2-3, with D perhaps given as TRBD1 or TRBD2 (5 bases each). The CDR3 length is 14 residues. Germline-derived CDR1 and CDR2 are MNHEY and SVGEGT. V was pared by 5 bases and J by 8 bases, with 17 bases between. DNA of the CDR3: TGTGCCAGCAGTGCTCGGGACCCCACGGGTACGCAGTATTTT. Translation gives CASSARDPTGTQYF.

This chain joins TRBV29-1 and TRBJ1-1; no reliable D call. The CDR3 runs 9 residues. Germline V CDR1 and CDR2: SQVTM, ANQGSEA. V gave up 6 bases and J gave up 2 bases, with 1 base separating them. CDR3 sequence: CSVNTEAFF. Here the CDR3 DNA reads TGCAGCGTCAACACTGAAGCTTTCTTT.

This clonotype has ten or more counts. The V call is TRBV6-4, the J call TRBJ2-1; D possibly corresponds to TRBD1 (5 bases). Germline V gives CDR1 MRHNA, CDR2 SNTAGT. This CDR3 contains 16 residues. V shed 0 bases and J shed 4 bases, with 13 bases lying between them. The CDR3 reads CASSDSFQGRYNEQFF. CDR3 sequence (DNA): TGTGCCAGCAGTGACTCCTTTCAGGGAAGGTACAATGAGCAGTTCTTC.

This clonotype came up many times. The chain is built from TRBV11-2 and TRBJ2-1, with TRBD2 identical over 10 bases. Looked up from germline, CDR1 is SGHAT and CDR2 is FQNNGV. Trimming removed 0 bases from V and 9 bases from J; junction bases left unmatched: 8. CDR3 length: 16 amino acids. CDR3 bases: TGTGCCAGCAGCTTAGATCCAGCGGGGGGGTTTGGTGAGCAGTTCTTC. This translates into CASSLDPAGGFGEQFF. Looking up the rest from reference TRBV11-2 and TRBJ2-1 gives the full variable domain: EAGVAQSPRYKIIEKRQSVAFWCNPISGHATLYWYQQILGQGPKLLIQFQNNGVVDDSQLPKDRFSAERLKGVDSTLKIQPAKLEDSAVYLCASSLDPAGGFGEQFFGPGTRLTVL.

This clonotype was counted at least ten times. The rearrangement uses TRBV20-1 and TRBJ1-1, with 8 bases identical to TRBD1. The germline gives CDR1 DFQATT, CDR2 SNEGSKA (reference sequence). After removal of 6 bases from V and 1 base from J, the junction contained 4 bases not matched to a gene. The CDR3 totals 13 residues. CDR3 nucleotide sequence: TGCAGTGCGCCGGGACAGGCGAACACTGAAGCTTTCTTT. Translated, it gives CSAPGQANTEAFF.

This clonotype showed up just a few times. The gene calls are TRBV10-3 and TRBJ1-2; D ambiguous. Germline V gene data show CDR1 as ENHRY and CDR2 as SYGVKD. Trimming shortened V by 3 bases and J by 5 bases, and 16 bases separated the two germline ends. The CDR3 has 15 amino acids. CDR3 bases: TGTGCCATCAGTGAAGAGGGCACGCTCGTATATGGCTACACCTTC. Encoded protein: CAISEEGTLVYGYTF.

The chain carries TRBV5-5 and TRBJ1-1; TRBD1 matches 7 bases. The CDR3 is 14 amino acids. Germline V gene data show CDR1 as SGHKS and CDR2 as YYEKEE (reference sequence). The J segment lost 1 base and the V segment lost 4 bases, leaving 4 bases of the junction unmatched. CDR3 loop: CASSRDSWNTEAFF. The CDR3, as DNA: TGTGCCAGCAGCCGGGACAGTTGGAACACTGAAGCTTTCTTT.

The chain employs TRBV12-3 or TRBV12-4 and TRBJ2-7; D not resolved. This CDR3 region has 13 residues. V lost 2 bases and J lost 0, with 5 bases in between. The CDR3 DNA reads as TGTGCCAGCAGTTTATCCACCTCCTACGAGCAGTACGTC. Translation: CASSLSTSYEQYV.

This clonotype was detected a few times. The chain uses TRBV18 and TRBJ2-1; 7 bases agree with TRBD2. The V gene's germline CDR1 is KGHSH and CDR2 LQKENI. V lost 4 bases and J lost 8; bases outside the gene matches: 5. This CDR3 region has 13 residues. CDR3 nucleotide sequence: TGTGCCAGCTCACTTTCGACTAGCTATGAGCAGTTCTTC. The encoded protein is CASSLSTSYEQFF.

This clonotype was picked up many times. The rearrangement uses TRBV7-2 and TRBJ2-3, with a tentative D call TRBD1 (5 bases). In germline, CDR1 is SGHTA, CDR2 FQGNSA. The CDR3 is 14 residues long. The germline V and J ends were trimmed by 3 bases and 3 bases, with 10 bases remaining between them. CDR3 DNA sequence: TGTGCCAGCAGCTTCTTGCAGGGAACAGATACGCAGTATTTT. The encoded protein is CASSFLQGTDTQYF.

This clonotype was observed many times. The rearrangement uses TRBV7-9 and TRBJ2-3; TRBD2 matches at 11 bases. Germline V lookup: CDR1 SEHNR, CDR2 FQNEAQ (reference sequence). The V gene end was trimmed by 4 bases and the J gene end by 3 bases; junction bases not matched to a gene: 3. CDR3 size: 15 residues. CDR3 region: CASSSSGGLTDTQYF. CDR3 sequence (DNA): TGTGCCAGCAGCTCTAGCGGGGGGCTTACAGATACGCAGTATTTT.

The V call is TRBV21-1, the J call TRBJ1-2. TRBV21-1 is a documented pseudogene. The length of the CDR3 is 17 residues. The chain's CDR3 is CASSKDDGAQHYYGYTF. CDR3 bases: TGTGCCAGCAGCAAAGATGACGGAGCTCAACATTACTATGGCTACACCTTC.

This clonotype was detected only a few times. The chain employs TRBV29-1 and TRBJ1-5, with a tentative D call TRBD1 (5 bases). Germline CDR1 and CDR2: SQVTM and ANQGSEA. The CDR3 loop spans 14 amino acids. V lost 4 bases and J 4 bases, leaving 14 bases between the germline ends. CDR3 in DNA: TGCAGCGTTGCAGATCAGGGTTTGAATCAGCCCCAGCATTTT. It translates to CSVADQGLNQPQHF.

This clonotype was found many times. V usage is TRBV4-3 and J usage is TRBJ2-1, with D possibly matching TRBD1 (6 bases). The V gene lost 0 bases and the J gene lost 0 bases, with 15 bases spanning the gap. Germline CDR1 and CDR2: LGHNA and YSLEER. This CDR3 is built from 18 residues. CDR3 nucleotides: TGCGCCAGCAGCCAAGATCCGAGGGGGACGAGCTCCTACAATGAGCAGTTCTTC. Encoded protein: CASSQDPRGTSSYNEQFF.

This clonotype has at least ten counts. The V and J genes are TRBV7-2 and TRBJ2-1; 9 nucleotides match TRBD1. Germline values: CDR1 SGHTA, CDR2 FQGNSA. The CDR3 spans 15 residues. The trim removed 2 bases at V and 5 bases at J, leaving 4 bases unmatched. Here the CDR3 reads CASSLTGTGNNEQFF. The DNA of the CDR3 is TGTGCCAGCAGCTTAACTGGGACAGGGAACAATGAGCAGTTCTTC.

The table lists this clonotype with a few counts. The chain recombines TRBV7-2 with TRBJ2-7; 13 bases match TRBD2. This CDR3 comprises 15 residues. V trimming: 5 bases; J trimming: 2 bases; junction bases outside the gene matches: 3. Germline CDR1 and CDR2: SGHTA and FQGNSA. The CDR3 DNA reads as TGTGCCAGCAGCCACGGACTAGCGGGGGCCTACGAGCAGTACTTC. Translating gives CASSHGLAGAYEQYF. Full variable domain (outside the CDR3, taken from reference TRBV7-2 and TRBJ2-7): GAGVSQSPSNKVTEKGKDVELRCDPISGHTALYWYRQSLGQGLEFLIYFQGNSAPDKSGLPSDRFSAERTGGSVSTLTIQRTQQEDSAVYLCASSHGLAGAYEQYFGPGTRLTVT.

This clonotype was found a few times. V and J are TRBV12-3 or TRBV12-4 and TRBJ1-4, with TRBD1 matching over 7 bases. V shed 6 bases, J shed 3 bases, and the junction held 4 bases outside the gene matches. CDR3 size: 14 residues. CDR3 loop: CASSEGAANEKLFF. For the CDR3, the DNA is TGTGCCAGCAGCGAGGGGGCAGCTAATGAAAAACTGTTTTTT.

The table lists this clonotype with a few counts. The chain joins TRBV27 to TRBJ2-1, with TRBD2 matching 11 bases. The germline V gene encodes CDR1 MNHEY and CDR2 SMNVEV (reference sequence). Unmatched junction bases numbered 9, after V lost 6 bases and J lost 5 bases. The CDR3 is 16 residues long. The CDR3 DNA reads TGTGCCAGCAGGCTCACCCCTAGCGGGGGGCACAATGAGCAGTTCTTC. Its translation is CASRLTPSGGHNEQFF.

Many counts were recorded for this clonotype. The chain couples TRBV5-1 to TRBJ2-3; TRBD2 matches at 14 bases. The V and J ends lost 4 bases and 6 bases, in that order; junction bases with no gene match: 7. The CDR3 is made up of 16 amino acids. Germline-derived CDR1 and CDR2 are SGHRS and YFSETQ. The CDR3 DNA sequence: TGCGCCAGCAGCGACGCGACTAGCGGGGGGGCGGATACGCAGTATTTT. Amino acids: CASSDATSGGADTQYF.

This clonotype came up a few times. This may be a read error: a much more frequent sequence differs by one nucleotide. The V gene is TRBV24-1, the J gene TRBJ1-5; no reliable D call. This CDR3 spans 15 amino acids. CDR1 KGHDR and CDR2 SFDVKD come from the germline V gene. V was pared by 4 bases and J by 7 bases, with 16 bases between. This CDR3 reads CATSERCEGEQPQHF. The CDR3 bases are TGTGCCACCAGTGAAAGGTGCGAGGGAGAGCAGCCCCAGCATTTT.

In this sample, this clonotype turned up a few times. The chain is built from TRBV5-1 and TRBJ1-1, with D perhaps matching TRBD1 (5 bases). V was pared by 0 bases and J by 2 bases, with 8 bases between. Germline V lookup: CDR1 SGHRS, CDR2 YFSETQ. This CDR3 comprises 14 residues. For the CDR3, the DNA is TGCGCCAGCAGCTTGGACAGGCCAAACACTGAAGCTTTCTTT. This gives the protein CASSLDRPNTEAFF.

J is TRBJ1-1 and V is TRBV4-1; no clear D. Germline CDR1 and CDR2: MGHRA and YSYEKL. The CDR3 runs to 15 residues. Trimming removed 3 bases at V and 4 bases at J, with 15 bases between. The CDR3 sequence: CASSHPISGITEAFF. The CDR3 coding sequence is TGCGCCAGCAGCCATCCTATCTCGGGGATCACTGAAGCTTTCTTT.

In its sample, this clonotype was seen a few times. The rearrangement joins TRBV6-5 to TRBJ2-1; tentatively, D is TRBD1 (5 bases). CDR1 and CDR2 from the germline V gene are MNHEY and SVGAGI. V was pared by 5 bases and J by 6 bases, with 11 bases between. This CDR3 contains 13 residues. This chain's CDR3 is CASSTRRVNEQFF. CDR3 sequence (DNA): TGTGCCAGCAGTACCCGCAGGGTCAATGAGCAGTTCTTC.

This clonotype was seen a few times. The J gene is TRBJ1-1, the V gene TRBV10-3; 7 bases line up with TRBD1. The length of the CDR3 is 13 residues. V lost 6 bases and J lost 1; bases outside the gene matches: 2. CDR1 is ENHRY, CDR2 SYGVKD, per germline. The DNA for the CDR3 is TGTGCCATCAGGACAGGGAAGAACACTGAAGCTTTCTTT. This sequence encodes CAIRTGKNTEAFF.

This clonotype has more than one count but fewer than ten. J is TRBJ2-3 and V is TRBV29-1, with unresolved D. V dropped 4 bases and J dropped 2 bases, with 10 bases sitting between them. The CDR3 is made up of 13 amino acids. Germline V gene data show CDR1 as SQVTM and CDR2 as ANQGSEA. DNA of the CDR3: TGCAGCGTTGGTGGCAGGTTCACAGATACGCAGTATTTT. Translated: CSVGGRFTDTQYF.

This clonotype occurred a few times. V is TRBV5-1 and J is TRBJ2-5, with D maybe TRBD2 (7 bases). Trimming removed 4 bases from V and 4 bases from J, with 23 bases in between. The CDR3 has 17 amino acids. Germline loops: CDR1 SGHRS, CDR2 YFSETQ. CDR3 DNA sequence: TGCGCCAGCAGCACCCTCCGGGGGGCGTCCAGCCGAGAGACCCAGTACTTC. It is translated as CASSTLRGASSRETQYF. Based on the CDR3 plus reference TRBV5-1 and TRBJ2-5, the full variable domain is KAGVTQTPRYLIKTRGQQVTLSCSPISGHRSVSWYQQTPGQGLQFLFEYFSETQRNKGNFPGRFSGRQFSNSRSEMNVSTLELGDSALYLCASSTLRGASSRETQYFGPGTRLLVL.

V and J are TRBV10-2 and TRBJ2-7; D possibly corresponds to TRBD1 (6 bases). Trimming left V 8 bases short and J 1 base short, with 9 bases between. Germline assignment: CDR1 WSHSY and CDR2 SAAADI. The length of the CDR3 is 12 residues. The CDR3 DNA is TGCGCCAGCGGGACATCTTCCTACGAGCAGTACTTC. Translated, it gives CASGTSSYEQYF.

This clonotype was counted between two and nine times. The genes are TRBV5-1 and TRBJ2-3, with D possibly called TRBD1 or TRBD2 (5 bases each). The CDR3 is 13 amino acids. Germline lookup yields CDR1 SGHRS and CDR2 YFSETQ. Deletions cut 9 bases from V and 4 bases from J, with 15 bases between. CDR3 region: CATRVGRADTQYF. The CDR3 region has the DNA TGCGCCACCCGGGTGGGGCGGGCAGATACGCAGTATTTT.

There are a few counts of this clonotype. The CDR3 nucleotides read TGCGCCAGCAGCTCCCCAGGGGACTACGAGCAGTACTTC. Encoded protein: CASSSPGDYEQYF. V and J are TRBV5-1 and TRBJ2-7; possibly TRBD1 for D (6 bases). The CDR3 totals 13 residues. The germline gives CDR1 SGHRS, CDR2 YFSETQ. V lost 3 bases and J lost 3, with 10 bases in between.